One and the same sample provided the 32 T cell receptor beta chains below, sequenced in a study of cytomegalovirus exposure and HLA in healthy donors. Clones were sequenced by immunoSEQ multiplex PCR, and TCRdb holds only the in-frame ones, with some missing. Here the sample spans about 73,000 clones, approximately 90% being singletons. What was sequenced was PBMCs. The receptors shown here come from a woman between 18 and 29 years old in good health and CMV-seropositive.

CDR3 protein: CASSSGTGPYEQYF. The DNA of the CDR3 is TGCGCCAGCAGTTCCGGGACAGGGCCCTACGAGCAGTACTTC. V is TRBV5-1 and J is TRBJ2-7; 9 positions agree with TRBD1. Germline CDR1 SGHRS, CDR2 YFSETQ. V lost 5 bases and J lost 2; bases outside the gene matches: 5. This CDR3 contains 14 residues.

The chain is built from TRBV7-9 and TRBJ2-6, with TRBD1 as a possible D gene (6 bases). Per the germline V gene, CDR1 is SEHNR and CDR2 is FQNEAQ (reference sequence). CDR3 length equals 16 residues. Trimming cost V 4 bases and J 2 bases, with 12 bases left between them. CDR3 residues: CASSSGELAGANVLTF. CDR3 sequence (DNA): TGTGCCAGCAGCTCAGGGGAGTTGGCTGGGGCCAACGTCCTGACTTTC.

CDR3: CASSSGGTRTDTQYF. CDR3 nucleotides: TGTGCCAGTAGTAGCGGGGGGACCCGCACAGATACGCAGTATTTT. The genes are TRBV19 and TRBJ2-3; 8 positions match TRBD2. Germline loops: CDR1 LNHDA, CDR2 SQIVND (reference sequence). CDR3 length: 15 amino acids. J gave up 1 base and V 4 bases, and 4 bases lay outside the gene matches.

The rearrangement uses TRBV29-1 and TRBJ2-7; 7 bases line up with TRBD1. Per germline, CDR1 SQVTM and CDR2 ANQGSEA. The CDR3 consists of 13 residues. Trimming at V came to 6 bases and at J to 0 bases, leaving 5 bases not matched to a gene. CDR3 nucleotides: TGCAGCGTCGGGACAGAGAGCTCCTACGAGCAGTACTTC. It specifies CSVGTESSYEQYF.

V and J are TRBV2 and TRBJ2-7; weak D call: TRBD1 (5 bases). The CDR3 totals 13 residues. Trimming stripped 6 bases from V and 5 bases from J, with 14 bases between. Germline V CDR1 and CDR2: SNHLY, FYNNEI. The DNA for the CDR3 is TGTGCCAGCAGCTTGGTCAGGGCCCACGAGCAGTACTTC. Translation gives CASSLVRAHEQYF.

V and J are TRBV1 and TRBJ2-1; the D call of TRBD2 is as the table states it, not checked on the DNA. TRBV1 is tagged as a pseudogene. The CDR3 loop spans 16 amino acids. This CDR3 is CTSSQTAPQEGHEQFF. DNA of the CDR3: TGCACCAGCAGCCAAACCGCGCCTCAGGAGGGCCATGAGCAGTTCTTC.

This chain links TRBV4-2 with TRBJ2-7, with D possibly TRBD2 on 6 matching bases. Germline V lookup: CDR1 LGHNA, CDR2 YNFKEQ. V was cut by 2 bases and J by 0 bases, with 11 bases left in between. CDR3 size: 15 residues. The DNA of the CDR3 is TGTGCCAGCAGCCAAACCGGGAGTAGCTCCTACGAGCAGTACTTC. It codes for CASSQTGSSSYEQYF.

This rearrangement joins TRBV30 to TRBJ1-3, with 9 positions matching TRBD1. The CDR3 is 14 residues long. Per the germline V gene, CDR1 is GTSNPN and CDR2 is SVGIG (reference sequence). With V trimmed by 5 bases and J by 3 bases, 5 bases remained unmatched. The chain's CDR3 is CAWGTGGSGNTIYF. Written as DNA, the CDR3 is TGTGCCTGGGGAACAGGGGGCAGTGGAAACACCATATATTTT.

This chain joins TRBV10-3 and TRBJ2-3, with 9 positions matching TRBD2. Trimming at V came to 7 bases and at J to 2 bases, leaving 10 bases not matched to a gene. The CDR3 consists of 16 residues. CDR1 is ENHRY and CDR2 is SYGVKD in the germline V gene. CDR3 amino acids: CAINLRRGGNTDTQYF. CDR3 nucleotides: TGTGCCATCAATCTACGGCGGGGGGGAAACACAGATACGCAGTATTTT.

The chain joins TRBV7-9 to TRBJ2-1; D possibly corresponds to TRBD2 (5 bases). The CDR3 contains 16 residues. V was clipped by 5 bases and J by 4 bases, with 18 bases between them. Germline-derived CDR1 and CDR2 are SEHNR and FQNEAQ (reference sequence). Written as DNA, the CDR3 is TGTGCCAGCAGCCCCCGAGCCGGGAAAACTTACAATGAGCAGTTCTTC. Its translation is CASSPRAGKTYNEQFF.

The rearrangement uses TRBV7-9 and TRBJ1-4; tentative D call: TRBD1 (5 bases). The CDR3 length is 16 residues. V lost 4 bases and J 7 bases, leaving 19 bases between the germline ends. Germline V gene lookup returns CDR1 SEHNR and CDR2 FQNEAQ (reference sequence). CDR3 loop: CASSSWVGQGSEKLFF. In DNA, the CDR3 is TGTGCCAGCAGCTCATGGGTAGGGCAGGGTTCTGAAAAACTGTTTTTT.

Here the CDR3 DNA reads TGTGCCAGCAGCTTGTCGGGGGTGCGGGACTATGGCTACACCTTC. Protein: CASSLSGVRDYGYTF. The V call is TRBV5-4, the J call TRBJ1-2, with D possibly matching TRBD1 (5 bases). The V gene's germline CDR1 is SGHNT and CDR2 YYREEE (reference sequence). The CDR3 has 15 residues. V was pared by 1 base and J by 3 bases, with 13 bases between.

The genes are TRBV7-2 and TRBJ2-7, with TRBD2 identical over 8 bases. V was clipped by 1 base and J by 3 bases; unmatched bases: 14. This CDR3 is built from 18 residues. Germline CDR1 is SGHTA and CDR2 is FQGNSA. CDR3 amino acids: CASSLEGLAVISDYEQYF. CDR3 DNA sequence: TGTGCCAGCAGCTTAGAAGGACTAGCTGTCATTTCCGACTACGAGCAGTACTTC.

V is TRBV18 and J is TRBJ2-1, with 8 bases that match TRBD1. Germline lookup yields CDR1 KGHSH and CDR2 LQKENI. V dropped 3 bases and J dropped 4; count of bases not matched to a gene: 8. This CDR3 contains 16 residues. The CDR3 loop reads CASSPPTGGSYNEQFF. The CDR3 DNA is TGTGCCAGCTCACCCCCTACAGGGGGATCGTACAATGAGCAGTTCTTC.

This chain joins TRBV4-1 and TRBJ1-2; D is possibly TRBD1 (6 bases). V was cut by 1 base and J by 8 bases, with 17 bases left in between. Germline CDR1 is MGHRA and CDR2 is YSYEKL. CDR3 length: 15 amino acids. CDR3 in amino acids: CASSQGTDYAYGYTF. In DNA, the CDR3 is TGCGCCAGCAGCCAAGGGACAGATTATGCGTACGGCTACACCTTC.

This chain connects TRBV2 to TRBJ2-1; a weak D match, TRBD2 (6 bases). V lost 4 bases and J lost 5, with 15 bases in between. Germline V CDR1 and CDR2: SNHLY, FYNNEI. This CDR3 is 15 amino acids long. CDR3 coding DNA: TGTGCCAGCAGTGGCCGGGACGGGAGTAACAATGAGCAGTTCTTC. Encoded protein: CASSGRDGSNNEQFF.

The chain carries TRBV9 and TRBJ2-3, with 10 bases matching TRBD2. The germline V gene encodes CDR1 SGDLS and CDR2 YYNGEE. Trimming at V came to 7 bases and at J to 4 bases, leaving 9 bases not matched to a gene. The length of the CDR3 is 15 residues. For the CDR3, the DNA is TGTGCCAGCGGAACCGGGACTAGCGAATCAGATACGCAGTATTTT. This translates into CASGTGTSESDTQYF.

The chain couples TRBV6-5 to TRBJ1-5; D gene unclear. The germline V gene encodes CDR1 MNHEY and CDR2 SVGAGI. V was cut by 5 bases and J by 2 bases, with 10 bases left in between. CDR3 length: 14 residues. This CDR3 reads CASSTHTGNQPQHF. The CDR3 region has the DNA TGTGCCAGCAGTACTCATACTGGCAATCAGCCCCAGCATTTT.

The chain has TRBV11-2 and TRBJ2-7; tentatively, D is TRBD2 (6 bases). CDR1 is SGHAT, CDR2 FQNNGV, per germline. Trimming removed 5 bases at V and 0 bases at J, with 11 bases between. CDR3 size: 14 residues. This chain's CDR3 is CASSRRDFSYEQYF. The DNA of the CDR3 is TGTGCCAGCAGCCGGAGGGACTTCTCCTACGAGCAGTACTTC.

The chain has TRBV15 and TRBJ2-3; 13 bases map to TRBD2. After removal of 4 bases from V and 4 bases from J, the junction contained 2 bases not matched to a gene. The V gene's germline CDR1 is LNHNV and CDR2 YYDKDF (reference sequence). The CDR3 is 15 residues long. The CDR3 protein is CATSKTSGGADTQYF. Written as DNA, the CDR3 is TGTGCCACCAGCAAAACTAGCGGGGGGGCAGATACGCAGTATTTT.

The CDR3 DNA is TGTGCCAGCAGTGGCTTGAGGCTAGCGGGTGCTTCAGATACGCAGTATTTT. This sequence encodes CASSGLRLAGASDTQYF. V and J are TRBV2 and TRBJ2-3; TRBD2 matches 8 bases. The CDR3 length is 17 residues. The V segment lost 4 bases and the J segment 4 bases; nucleotides outside the gene matches: 13. The V gene's germline CDR1 is SNHLY and CDR2 FYNNEI.

The CDR3 DNA follows: TGTGCCAGCGGGACTAGCACAGATACGCAGTATTTT. Encoded protein: CASGTSTDTQYF. This chain uses TRBV6-5 with TRBJ2-3, with a weak D call TRBD2 (6 bases). This CDR3 is built from 12 residues. Germline V gene data show CDR1 as MNHEY and CDR2 as SVGAGI. The V gene lost 8 bases and the J gene lost 0 bases, with 6 bases spanning the gap.

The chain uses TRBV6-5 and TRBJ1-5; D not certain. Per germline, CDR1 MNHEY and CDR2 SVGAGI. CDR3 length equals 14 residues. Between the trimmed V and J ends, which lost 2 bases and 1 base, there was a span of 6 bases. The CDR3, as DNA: TGTGCCAGCAGTTACCTACAGAGCAATCAGCCCCAGCATTTT. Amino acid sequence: CASSYLQSNQPQHF.

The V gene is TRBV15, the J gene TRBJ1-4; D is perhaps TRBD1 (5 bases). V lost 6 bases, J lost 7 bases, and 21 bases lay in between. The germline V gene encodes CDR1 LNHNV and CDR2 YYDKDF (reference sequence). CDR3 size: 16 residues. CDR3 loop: CATSHDSGRGGEKLFF. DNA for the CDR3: TGTGCCACCAGTCACGACTCGGGGCGCGGGGGTGAAAAACTGTTTTTT.

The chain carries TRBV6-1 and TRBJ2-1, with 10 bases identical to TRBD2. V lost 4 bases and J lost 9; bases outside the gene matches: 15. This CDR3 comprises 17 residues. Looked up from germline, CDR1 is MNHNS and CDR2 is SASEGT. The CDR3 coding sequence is TGTGCCAGCAGTGGGGAGGAGGGAGCGGGGGGGCAGCGTGAGCAGTTCTTC. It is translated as CASSGEEGAGGQREQFF.

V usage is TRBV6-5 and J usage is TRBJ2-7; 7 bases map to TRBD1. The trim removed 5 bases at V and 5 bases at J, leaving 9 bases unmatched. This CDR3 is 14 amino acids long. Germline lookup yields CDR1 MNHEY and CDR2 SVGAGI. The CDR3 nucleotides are TGTGCCAGCAGTACGCTCGGGACAGTCAACGAGCAGTACTTC. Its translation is CASSTLGTVNEQYF.

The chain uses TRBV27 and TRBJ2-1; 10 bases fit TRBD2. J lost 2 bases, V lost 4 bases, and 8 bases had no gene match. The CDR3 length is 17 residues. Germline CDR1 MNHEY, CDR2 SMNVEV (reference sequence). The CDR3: CASSSYSSGSTYNEQFF. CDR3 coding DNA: TGTGCCAGCAGTTCATACTCTAGCGGGAGTACCTACAATGAGCAGTTCTTC.

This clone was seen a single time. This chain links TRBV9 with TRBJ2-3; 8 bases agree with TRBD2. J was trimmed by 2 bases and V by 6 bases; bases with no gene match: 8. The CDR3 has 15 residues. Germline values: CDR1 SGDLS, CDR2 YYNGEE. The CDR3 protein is CASTQSLAATDTQYF. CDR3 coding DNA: TGTGCCAGCACCCAATCACTAGCGGCCACAGATACGCAGTATTTT.

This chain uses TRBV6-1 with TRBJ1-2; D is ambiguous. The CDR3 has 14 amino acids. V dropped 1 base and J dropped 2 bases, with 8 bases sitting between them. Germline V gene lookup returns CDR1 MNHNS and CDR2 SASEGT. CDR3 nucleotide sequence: TGTGCCAGCAGTGAAGGTCCCAGGAACTATGGCTACACCTTC. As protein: CASSEGPRNYGYTF.

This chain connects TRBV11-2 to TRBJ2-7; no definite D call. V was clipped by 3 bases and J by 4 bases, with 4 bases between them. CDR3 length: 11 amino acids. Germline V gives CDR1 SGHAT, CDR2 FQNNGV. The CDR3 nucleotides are TGTGCCAGCAGCTTTCAATACGAGCAGTACTTC. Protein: CASSFQYEQYF.

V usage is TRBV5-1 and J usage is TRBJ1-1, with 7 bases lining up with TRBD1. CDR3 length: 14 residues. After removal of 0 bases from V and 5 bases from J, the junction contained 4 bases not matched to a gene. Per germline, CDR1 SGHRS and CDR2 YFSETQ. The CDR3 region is CASSLEGGMTEAFF. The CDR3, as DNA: TGCGCCAGCAGCTTGGAAGGGGGCATGACTGAAGCTTTCTTT. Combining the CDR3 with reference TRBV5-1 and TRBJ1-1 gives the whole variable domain KAGVTQTPRYLIKTRGQQVTLSCSPISGHRSVSWYQQTPGQGLQFLFEYFSETQRNKGNFPGRFSGRQFSNSRSEMNVSTLELGDSALYLCASSLEGGMTEAFFGQGTRLTVV.

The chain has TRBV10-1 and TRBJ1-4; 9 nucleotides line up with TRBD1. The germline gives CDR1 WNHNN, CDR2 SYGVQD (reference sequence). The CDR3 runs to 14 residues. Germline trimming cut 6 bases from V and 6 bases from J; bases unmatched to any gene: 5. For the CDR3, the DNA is TGCGCCAGCAGGGAGACAGGGGGAGATGAAAAACTGTTTTTT. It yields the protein CASRETGGDEKLFF.